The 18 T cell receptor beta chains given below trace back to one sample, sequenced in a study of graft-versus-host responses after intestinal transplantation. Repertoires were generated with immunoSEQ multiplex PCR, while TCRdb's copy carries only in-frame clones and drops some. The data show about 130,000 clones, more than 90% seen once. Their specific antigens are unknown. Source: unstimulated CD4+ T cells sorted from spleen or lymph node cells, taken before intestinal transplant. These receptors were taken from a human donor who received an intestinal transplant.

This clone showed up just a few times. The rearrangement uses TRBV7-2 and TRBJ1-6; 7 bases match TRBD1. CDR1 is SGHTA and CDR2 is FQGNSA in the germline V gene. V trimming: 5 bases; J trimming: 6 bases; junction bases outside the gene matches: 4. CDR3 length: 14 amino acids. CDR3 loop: CASSRQGTNSPLHF. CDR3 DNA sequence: TGTGCCAGCAGCCGACAGGGAACTAATTCACCCCTCCACTTT. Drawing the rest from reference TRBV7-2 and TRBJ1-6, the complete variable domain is GAGVSQSPSNKVTEKGKDVELRCDPISGHTALYWYRQSLGQGLEFLIYFQGNSAPDKSGLPSDRFSAERTGGSVSTLTIQRTQQEDSAVYLCASSRQGTNSPLHFGNGTRLTVT.

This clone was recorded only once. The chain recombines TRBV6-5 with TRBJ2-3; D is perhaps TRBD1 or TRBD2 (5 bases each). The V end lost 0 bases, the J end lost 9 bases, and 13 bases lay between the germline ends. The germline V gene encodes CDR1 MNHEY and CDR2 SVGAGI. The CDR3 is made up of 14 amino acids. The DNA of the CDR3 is TGTGCCAGCAGTTACTCCCCAGGATGGGGGACGCAGTATTTT. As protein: CASSYSPGWGTQYF.

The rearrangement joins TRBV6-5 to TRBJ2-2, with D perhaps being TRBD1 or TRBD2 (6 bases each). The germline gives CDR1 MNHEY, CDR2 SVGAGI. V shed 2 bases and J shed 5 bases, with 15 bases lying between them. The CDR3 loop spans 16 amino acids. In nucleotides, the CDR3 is TGTGCCAGCAGTTACGTGGGGGGCGGGATAACCGGGGAGCTGTTTTTT. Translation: CASSYVGGGITGELFF.

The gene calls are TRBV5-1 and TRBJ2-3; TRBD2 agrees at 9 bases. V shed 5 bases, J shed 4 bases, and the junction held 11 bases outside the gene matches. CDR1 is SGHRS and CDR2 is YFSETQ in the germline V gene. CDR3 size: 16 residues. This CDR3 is CASRVSGGPTPDTQYF. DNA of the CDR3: TGCGCCAGCAGGGTTAGCGGGGGACCCACCCCAGATACGCAGTATTTT.

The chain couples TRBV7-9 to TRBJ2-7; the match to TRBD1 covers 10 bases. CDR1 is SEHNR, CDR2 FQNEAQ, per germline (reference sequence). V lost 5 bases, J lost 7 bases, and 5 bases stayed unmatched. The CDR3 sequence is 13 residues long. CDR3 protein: CASSRQGAGEQYF. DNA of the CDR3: TGTGCCAGCAGCCGACAGGGGGCGGGGGAGCAGTACTTC.

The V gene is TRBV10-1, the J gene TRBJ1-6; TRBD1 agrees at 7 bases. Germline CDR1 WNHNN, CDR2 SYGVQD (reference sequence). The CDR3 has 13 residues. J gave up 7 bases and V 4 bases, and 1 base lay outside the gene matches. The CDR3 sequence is CASSVGQNSPLHF. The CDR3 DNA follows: TGCGCCAGCAGTGTGGGACAGAATTCACCCCTCCACTTT.

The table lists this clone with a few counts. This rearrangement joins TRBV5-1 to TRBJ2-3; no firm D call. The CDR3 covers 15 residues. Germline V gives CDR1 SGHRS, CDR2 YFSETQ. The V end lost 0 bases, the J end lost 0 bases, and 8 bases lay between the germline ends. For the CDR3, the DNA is TGCGCCAGCAGCTTGGGGTCTACAAGCACAGATACGCAGTATTTT. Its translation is CASSLGSTSTDTQYF.

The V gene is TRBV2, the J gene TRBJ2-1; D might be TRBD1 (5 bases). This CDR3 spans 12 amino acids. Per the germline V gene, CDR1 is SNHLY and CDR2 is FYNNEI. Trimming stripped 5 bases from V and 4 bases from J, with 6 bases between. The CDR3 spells CASSTGYNEQFF. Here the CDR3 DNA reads TGTGCCAGCAGTACAGGTTACAATGAGCAGTTCTTC.

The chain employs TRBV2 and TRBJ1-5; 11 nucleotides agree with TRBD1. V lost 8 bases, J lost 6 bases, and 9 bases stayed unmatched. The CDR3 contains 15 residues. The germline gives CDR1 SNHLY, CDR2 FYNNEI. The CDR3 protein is CASSWGQGGIQPQHF. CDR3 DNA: TGTGCCAGCTCGTGGGGACAGGGGGGAATTCAGCCCCAGCATTTT.

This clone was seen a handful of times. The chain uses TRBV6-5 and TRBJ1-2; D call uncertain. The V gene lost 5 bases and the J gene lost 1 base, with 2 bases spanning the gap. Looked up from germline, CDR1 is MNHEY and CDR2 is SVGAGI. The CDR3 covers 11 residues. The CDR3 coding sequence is TGTGCCAGCAGTAATAACTATGGCTACACCTTC. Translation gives CASSNNYGYTF.

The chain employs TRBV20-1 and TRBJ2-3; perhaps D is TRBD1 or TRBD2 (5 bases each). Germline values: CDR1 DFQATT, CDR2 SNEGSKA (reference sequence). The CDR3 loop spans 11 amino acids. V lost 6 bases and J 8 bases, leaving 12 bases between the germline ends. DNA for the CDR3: TGCAGTGCGCCCCTGGGGGTTACGCAGTATTTT. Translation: CSAPLGVTQYF.

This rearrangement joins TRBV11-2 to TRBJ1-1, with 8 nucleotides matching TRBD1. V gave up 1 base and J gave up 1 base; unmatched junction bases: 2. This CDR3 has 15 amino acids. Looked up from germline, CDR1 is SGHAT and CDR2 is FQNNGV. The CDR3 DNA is TGTGCCAGCAGCTTAGCCGGGACAGGGAACACTGAAGCTTTCTTT. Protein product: CASSLAGTGNTEAFF.

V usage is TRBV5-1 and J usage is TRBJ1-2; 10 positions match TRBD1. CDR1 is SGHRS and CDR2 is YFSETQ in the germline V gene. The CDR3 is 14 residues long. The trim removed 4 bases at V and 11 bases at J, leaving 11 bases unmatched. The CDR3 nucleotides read TGCGCCAGCAGCGCCACCGGGACAGGGGTTTGGTACACCTTC. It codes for CASSATGTGVWYTF.

CDR3: CASRMQGMGPNQPQHF. CDR3 nucleotide sequence: TGTGCCAGTAGAATGCAGGGAATGGGGCCCAATCAGCCCCAGCATTTT. V gene TRBV19 combines with J gene TRBJ1-5, with D possibly being TRBD1 (5 bases). CDR1 LNHDA and CDR2 SQIVND come from the germline V gene (reference sequence). Trimming removed 6 bases from V and 3 bases from J, with 18 bases in between. This CDR3 region has 16 residues.

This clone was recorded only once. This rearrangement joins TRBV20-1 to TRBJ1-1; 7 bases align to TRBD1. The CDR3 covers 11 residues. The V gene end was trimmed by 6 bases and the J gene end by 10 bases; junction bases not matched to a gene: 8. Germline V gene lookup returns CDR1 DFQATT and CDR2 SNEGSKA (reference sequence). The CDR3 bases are TGCAGTGCGATTCCGGGACAGATAGCTTTCTTT. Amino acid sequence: CSAIPGQIAFF.

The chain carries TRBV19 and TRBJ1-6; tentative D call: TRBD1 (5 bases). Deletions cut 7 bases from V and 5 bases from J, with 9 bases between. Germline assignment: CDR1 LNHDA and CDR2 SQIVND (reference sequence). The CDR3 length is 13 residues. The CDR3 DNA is TGTGCCAGTAATGGGGGTCATAATTCACCCCTCCACTTT. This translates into CASNGGHNSPLHF.

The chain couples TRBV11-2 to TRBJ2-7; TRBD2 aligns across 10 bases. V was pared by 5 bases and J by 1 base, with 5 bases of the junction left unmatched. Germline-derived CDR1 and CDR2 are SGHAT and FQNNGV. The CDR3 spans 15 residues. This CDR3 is CASSPRTSGSYEQYF. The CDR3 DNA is TGTGCCAGCAGCCCTAGGACTAGCGGTTCCTACGAGCAGTACTTC.

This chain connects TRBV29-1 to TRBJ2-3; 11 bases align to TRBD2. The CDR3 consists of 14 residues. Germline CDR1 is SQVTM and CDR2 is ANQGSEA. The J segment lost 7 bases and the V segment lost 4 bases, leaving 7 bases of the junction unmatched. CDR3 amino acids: CSVGPGLAEYTQYF. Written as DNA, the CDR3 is TGCAGCGTTGGCCCGGGACTAGCGGAATATACGCAGTATTTT.